Below, one T cell receptor beta chain is given with its context. Its matching antigen is unknown. This sample is part of a study of response to subunit inactivated influenza vaccine. TCRdb redid the calling of the RT-PCR reads with MiXCR, one entry per CDR3 protein. The sample consists of about 650,000 distinct CDR3 sequences, around a sixth of them appearing once. The CDR3 is 14 residues long. CDR1 is SGHAT and CDR2 is FQNNGV in the germline V gene. J gave up 7 bases and V 7 bases, and 10 bases lay outside the gene matches. Study conclusions and caveats: T cells newly recruited by each seasonal influenza vaccination are few, the authors suggested.

The source of this sequence is a man aged 50-59 years who received an inactivated influenza vaccine. The sequenced sample was PBMCs from blood, obtained about 11 days after vaccination. The genes are TRBV11-2 and TRBJ2-5, with 9 bases fitting TRBD1. The CDR3 reads CASNKGTGHGTQYF. DNA of the CDR3: TGTGCCAGCAACAAAGGGACAGGGCACGGGACCCAGTACTTC. Full variable domain (remainder filled in from reference TRBV11-2 and TRBJ2-5): EAGVAQSPRYKIIEKRQSVAFWCNPISGHATLYWYQQILGQGPKLLIQFQNNGVVDDSQLPKDRFSAERLKGVDSTLKIQPAKLEDSAVYLCASNKGTGHGTQYFGPGTRLLVL.